This TCR beta chain was recovered during a study of OX40 agonist ivuxolimab in advanced cancers. For the study at large: The study gave patients intravenous ivuxolimab at 0.01 to 10 mg/kg every 2 weeks.

The study's findings and limits: Within 6 weeks, CD4+ and CD8+ blood T cells expanded clonally at 0.1 to 3.0 mg/kg. Near-lowest levels of clonal expansion characterized partial responders at 0.1-3.0 mg/kg.

This clone was recorded only once. Its antigen remains unknown. Distinct nucleotide sequences in the sample also encode this CDR3. The data were produced by immunoSEQ multiplex PCR, yet TCRdb's version contains in-frame clones alone and is incomplete. The sample carries tens of thousands of clones, less than 90% recorded once. The CDR3 extends over 15 amino acids. V was shortened by 1 base and J by 1 base, with 8 bases between the two germline ends. Germline CDR1 is MGHRA and CDR2 is YSYEKL. This clonotype originated in an adult with an advanced solid tumor such as melanoma, head and neck, liver or kidney cancer. The source material was CD4+ or CD8+ T cells sorted from blood, sampled in a trial of the OX40 agonist ivuxolimab. The rearrangement links TRBV4-1 to TRBJ1-5; a possible D gene is TRBD1 (6 bases). The CDR3 sequence: CASSQVRGSNQPQHF. CDR3 DNA sequence: TGCGCCAGCAGCCAAGTAAGGGGGAGCAATCAGCCCCAGCATTTT.